Below are 25 T cell receptor beta chains sequenced from a single sample in a study of shared clonotypes between healthy human individuals. Sequencing used immunoSEQ multiplex PCR; TCRdb keeps in-frame clones, though not all of them. The sample has about 300,000 clones; less than 85% are singletons. Sequenced input: memory CD4+ T cells sorted from blood. The subset was: CD45RA-negative fraction. The receptor source for this set is a man under 40 in good health.

On this clone: A much larger clone lies one base from this, so it may be a read error. The sample carries other DNA sequences with the same CDR3. V and J are TRBV5-1 and TRBJ1-4, with D unclear. The CDR3 consists of 14 residues. V shed 0 bases and J shed 0 bases, with 3 bases lying between them. CDR1 and CDR2 from the germline V gene are SGHRS and YFSETQ. CDR3 amino acids: CASSLDTTNEKLFF. The CDR3 DNA follows: TGCGCCAGCAGCTTGGATACAACTAATGAAAAACTGTTTTTT.

The chain uses TRBV6-5 and TRBJ2-2; 9 nucleotides align to TRBD1. CDR1 and CDR2 from the germline V gene are MNHEY and SVGAGI. V gave up 7 bases and J gave up 5 bases; unmatched junction bases: 8. The CDR3 covers 15 residues. The DNA for the CDR3 is TGTGCCAGCAACGTGGGACAGGGATTAACCGGGGAGCTGTTTTTT. It encodes CASNVGQGLTGELFF.

V gene TRBV2 combines with J gene TRBJ2-7; D ambiguous. The germline V gene encodes CDR1 SNHLY and CDR2 FYNNEI. The CDR3 has 13 residues. The V gene lost 4 bases and the J gene lost 2 bases, with 9 bases spanning the gap. The chain's CDR3 is CASSGDTTYEQYF. CDR3 DNA sequence: TGTGCCAGCAGTGGAGACACAACCTACGAGCAGTACTTC.

This clone was recorded at least ten times. The gene calls are TRBV11-3 and TRBJ2-1, with D possibly being TRBD2 (5 bases). This CDR3 has 16 residues. Germline-derived CDR1 and CDR2 are SGHNT and YENEEA. Trimming removed 4 bases from V and 9 bases from J, with 22 bases in between. Here the CDR3 DNA reads TGTGCCAGCAGCTCTGAGAGGGCGGATGTCATGTCTGAGCAGTTCTTC. It specifies CASSSERADVMSEQFF. Full variable domain (remainder filled in from reference TRBV11-3 and TRBJ2-1): EAGVVQSPRYKIIEKKQPVAFWCNPISGHNTLYWYLQNLGQGPELLIRYENEEAVDDSQLPKDRFSAERLKGVDSTLKIQPAELGDSAVYLCASSSERADVMSEQFFGPGTRLTVL.

The chain recombines TRBV2 with TRBJ1-2, with a weak D call TRBD1 (5 bases). V dropped 7 bases and J dropped 4 bases, with 13 bases sitting between them. CDR1 SNHLY and CDR2 FYNNEI come from the germline V gene. The CDR3 extends over 13 amino acids. Here the CDR3 DNA reads TGTGCCAGCACTTCCGAGGGACTCTATGGCTACACCTTC. It is translated as CASTSEGLYGYTF.

In this sample, this clone turned up once. This sequence joins TRBV6-5 and TRBJ1-1, with D perhaps matching TRBD1 (5 bases). V lost 7 bases and J 0 bases, leaving 9 bases between the germline ends. Germline assignment: CDR1 MNHEY and CDR2 SVGAGI. The CDR3 has 13 residues. The CDR3 region has the DNA TGTGCCAGCATGTGGGGGATGAACACTGAAGCTTTCTTT. Protein sequence: CASMWGMNTEAFF.

This clone was recorded once. This chain connects TRBV19 to TRBJ2-7; D is possibly TRBD2 (6 bases). The germline V gene encodes CDR1 LNHDA and CDR2 SQIVND (reference sequence). CDR3 size: 14 residues. V lost 5 bases and J lost 1, with 12 bases in between. The CDR3: CASSPYGGSYEQYF. CDR3 nucleotide sequence: TGTGCCAGTAGTCCTTACGGGGGATCCTACGAGCAGTACTTC.

This rearrangement joins TRBV10-3 to TRBJ2-3, with 8 bases lining up with TRBD2. Germline CDR1 ENHRY, CDR2 SYGVKD. J was trimmed by 0 bases and V by 7 bases; bases with no gene match: 18. This CDR3 has 19 amino acids. Written as DNA, the CDR3 is TGTGCCATCACACCTGATAGCGGGATACAATGGGTTAGCACAGATACGCAGTATTTT. It codes for CAITPDSGIQWVSTDTQYF.

J is TRBJ1-2 and V is TRBV21-1. TRBV21-1 constitutes a pseudogene. The length of the CDR3 is 13 residues. The CDR3 here is CARTYWGNYGYTF. In DNA form, the CDR3 reads TGTGCCAGGACCTATTGGGGGAACTATGGCTACACCTTC.

The CDR3 DNA follows: TGCAGCGTTTTAGCGGAGTCAAAGAACACCGGGGAGCTGTTTTTT. Its translation: CSVLAESKNTGELFF. V and J are TRBV29-1 and TRBJ2-2, with D perhaps matching TRBD2 (6 bases). Per the germline V gene, CDR1 is SQVTM and CDR2 is ANQGSEA. CDR3 size: 15 residues. V was trimmed by 5 bases and J by 1 base, leaving 14 bases between them.

The V and J genes are TRBV19 and TRBJ2-7, with 12 bases matching TRBD1. CDR1 and CDR2 from the germline V gene are LNHDA and SQIVND (reference sequence). The CDR3 extends over 15 amino acids. The ends lost 4 bases at V and 7 bases at J; junction bases unmatched: 8. CDR3 loop: CASSRRGQGASEQYF. The CDR3 coding sequence is TGTGCCAGTAGTAGGAGGGGACAGGGGGCTTCGGAGCAGTACTTC.

In regard to this clone: Being one base from a much bigger clone, this may be a read error. The V call is TRBV5-6, the J call TRBJ2-5; D uncertain. CDR1 SGHDT and CDR2 YYEEEE come from the germline V gene. Trimming removed 4 bases at V and 5 bases at J, with 6 bases between. The CDR3 loop spans 11 amino acids. As DNA, the CDR3 is TGTGCCAGCAGCCAGAGGGAGACCCAGTACTTC. Its protein is CASSQRETQYF.

The chain carries TRBV28 and TRBJ2-7; D is tentatively TRBD1 or TRBD2 (5 bases each). The length of the CDR3 is 16 residues. Trimming removed 6 bases from V and 3 bases from J, with 21 bases in between. The germline CDR1 and CDR2 sequences are MDHEN and SYDVKM. In nucleotides, the CDR3 is TGTGCCAGCAGCACCCCCGGGACCATAGTTTTCTACGAGCAGTACTTC. This encodes CASSTPGTIVFYEQYF.

The rearrangement joins TRBV11-2 to TRBJ1-1; D unresolved. V dropped 9 bases and J dropped 5 bases, with 16 bases sitting between them. The CDR3 totals 13 residues. Germline V lookup: CDR1 SGHAT, CDR2 FQNNGV. The CDR3 region is CASNSDGGTEAFF. In nucleotides, the CDR3 is TGTGCCAGTAACAGTGACGGAGGTACTGAAGCTTTCTTT.

The chain is built from TRBV7-9 and TRBJ2-2, with 8 positions matching TRBD2. Trimming took 4 bases from V and 1 from J; bases not matched to a gene: 2. Looked up from germline, CDR1 is SEHNR and CDR2 is FQNEAQ (reference sequence). There are 15 residues in the CDR3. Here the CDR3 DNA reads TGTGCCAGCAGCTACACTAGCGGGAACACCGGGGAGCTGTTTTTT. Residues: CASSYTSGNTGELFF.

This clone was seen once. This chain uses TRBV5-4 with TRBJ2-2; the D is unclear. The CDR3 totals 16 residues. V gave up 0 bases and J gave up 1 base, with 10 bases separating them. Germline CDR1 is SGHNT and CDR2 is YYREEE (reference sequence). The CDR3 is CASSLVGQLNTGELFF. CDR3 bases: TGTGCCAGCAGCTTGGTCGGCCAGTTGAACACCGGGGAGCTGTTTTTT.

About this clone: A much larger clonotype is one base distant, so this may be a read error. The chain carries TRBV10-2 and TRBJ1-5, with D perhaps matching TRBD1 (6 bases). Germline V gene data show CDR1 as WSHSY and CDR2 as SAAADI. The CDR3 length is 14 residues. The CDR3 spells CASGAGASWQLQHF. For the CDR3, the DNA is TGCGCCAGCGGTGCGGGGGCGAGTTGGCAGCTCCAGCATTTT.

This chain links TRBV6-9 with TRBJ2-1; 13 bases line up with TRBD2. Losses at the gene ends were 5 bases for V and 4 bases for J; bases not matched to a gene: 5. Germline V gives CDR1 MNHGY, CDR2 SVAAGI. There are 16 residues in the CDR3. The CDR3 DNA reads TGTGCCAGCAGTCCCGGGACTAGCGGGAAGTACAATGAGCAGTTCTTC. Residues: CASSPGTSGKYNEQFF.

This clone was seen more than once but under ten times. The chain has TRBV5-1 and TRBJ2-2, with 12 nucleotides matching TRBD1. With V trimmed by 4 bases and J by 5 bases, 12 bases remained unmatched. Germline CDR1 is SGHRS and CDR2 is YFSETQ. The CDR3 has 18 residues. CDR3 in amino acids: CASSISGTGGIGTGELFF. The CDR3 DNA follows: TGCGCCAGCAGCATTTCCGGGACAGGGGGCATCGGGACCGGGGAGCTGTTTTTT.

This clone was observed a handful of times. The chain employs TRBV11-2 and TRBJ2-2; D unresolved. Trimming shortened V by 3 bases and J by 0 bases, and 5 bases separated the two germline ends. This CDR3 is 14 amino acids long. CDR1 SGHAT and CDR2 FQNNGV come from the germline V gene. DNA for the CDR3: TGTGCCAGCAGCTTCCGGTCGAACACCGGGGAGCTGTTTTTT. Translation gives CASSFRSNTGELFF.

The chain carries TRBV29-1 and TRBJ2-3; 9 bases line up with TRBD2. V gave up 4 bases and J gave up 5 bases; unmatched junction bases: 10. CDR1 SQVTM and CDR2 ANQGSEA come from the germline V gene. The CDR3 is 15 amino acids. This CDR3 reads CSVVSSGRPGDTQYF. The CDR3 DNA sequence: TGCAGCGTTGTATCCAGCGGGAGGCCAGGAGATACGCAGTATTTT.

V gene TRBV29-1 combines with J gene TRBJ1-1, with D hard to call. The CDR3 is 13 amino acids. CDR1 is SQVTM and CDR2 is ANQGSEA in the germline V gene. Trimming took 3 bases from V and 1 from J, leaving 9 bases between them. The CDR3 sequence is CSVEAPGNTEAFF. In DNA, the CDR3 is TGCAGCGTTGAGGCCCCTGGGAACACTGAAGCTTTCTTT.

The chain couples TRBV4-1 to TRBJ2-7; D is ambiguous. This CDR3 is 13 amino acids long. Trimming stripped 0 bases from V and 2 bases from J, with 5 bases between. Germline CDR1 reads MGHRA; CDR2 reads YSYEKL. CDR3 sequence reads: CASSQDGAYEQYF. Here the CDR3 DNA reads TGCGCCAGCAGCCAAGACGGTGCCTACGAGCAGTACTTC.

A few counts support this clone. The V call is TRBV28, the J call TRBJ1-3, with 10 bases fitting TRBD1. The ends lost 4 bases at V and 2 bases at J; junction bases unmatched: 5. The CDR3 covers 16 residues. The germline gives CDR1 MDHEN, CDR2 SYDVKM. CDR3 in amino acids: CASSYMTGGAGNTIYF. The CDR3 DNA reads TGTGCCAGCAGTTACATGACAGGGGGCGCTGGAAACACCATATATTTT.

The J gene is TRBJ2-1, the V gene TRBV7-3; D is unclear. This CDR3 has 11 residues. Trimming took 4 bases from V and 9 from J, leaving 7 bases between them. CDR1 and CDR2 (germline): SGHTA, FQGTGA. The CDR3 reads CASSSYGEQFF. The CDR3 nucleotides are TGTGCCAGCAGCTCCTACGGTGAGCAGTTCTTC.